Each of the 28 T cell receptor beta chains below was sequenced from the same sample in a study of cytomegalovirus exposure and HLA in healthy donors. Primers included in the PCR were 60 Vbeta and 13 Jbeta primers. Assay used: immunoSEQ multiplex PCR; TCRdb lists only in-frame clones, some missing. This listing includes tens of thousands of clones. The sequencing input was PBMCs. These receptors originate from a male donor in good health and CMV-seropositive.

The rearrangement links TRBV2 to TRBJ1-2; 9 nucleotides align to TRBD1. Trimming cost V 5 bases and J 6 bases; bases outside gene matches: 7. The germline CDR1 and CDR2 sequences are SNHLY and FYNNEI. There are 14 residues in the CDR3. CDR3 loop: CASSKLQGADGYTF. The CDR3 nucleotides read TGTGCCAGCAGTAAACTACAGGGGGCGGATGGCTACACCTTC.

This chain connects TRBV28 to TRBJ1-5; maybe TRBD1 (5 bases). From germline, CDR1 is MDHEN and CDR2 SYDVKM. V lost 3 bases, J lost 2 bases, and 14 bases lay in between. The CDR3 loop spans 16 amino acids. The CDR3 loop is CASSLVQGLGNQPQHF. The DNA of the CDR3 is TGTGCCAGCAGTTTGGTTCAGGGCCTAGGCAATCAGCCCCAGCATTTT. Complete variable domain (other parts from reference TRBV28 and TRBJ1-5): DVKVTQSSRYLVKRTGEKVFLECVQDMDHENMFWYRQDPGLGLRLIYFSYDVKMKEKGDIPEGYSVSREKKERFSLILESASTNQTSMYLCASSLVQGLGNQPQHFGDGTRLSIL.

The CDR3 DNA follows: TGTGCCAGCTTCAGTAGCGGGGGGGCCAGGGCGCAGTATTTT. This sequence encodes CASFSSGGARAQYF. V usage is TRBV27 and J usage is TRBJ2-3; TRBD2 matches at 11 bases. This CDR3 is 14 amino acids long. V shed 8 bases and J 10 bases; nucleotides not matched to a gene: 11. Germline CDR1 is MNHEY and CDR2 is SMNVEV (reference sequence).

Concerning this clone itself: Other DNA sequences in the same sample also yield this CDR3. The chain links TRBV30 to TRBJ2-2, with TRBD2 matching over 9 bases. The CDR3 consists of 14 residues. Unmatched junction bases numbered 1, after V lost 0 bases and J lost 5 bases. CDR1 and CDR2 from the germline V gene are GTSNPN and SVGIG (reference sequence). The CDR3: CAWSVLAGTGELFF. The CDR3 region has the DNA TGTGCCTGGAGTGTTCTAGCGGGAACCGGGGAGCTGTTTTTT. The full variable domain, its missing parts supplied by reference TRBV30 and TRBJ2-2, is SQTIHQWPATLVQPVGSPLSLECTVEGTSNPNLYWYRQAAGRGLQLLFYSVGIGQISSEVPQNLSASRPQDRQFILSSKKLLLSDSGFYLCAWSVLAGTGELFFGEGSRLTVL.

CDR3 in amino acids: CASSDGTGFNEQYF. For the CDR3, the DNA is TGCGCCAGCAGCGACGGGACAGGGTTCAACGAGCAGTACTTC. V gene TRBV5-1 combines with J gene TRBJ2-7; the match to TRBD1 covers 9 bases. V lost 4 bases, J lost 5 bases, and 7 bases stayed unmatched. This CDR3 comprises 14 residues. Germline V gene sequence: CDR1 SGHRS, CDR2 YFSETQ.

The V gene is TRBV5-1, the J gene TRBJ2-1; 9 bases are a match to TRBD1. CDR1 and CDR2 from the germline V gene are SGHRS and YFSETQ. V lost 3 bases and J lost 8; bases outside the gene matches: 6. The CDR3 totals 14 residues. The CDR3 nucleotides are TGCGCCAGCAGCTCGGGACAGGGATGGGATGAGCAGTTCTTC. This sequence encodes CASSSGQGWDEQFF. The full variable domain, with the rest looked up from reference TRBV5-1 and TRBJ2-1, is KAGVTQTPRYLIKTRGQQVTLSCSPISGHRSVSWYQQTPGQGLQFLFEYFSETQRNKGNFPGRFSGRQFSNSRSEMNVSTLELGDSALYLCASSSGQGWDEQFFGPGTRLTVL.

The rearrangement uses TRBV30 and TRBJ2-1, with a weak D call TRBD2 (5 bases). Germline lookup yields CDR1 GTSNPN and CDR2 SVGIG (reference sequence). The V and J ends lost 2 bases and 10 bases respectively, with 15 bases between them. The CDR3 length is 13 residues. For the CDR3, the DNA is TGTGCCTGGAGTTCTCGACCTAGCAAGGAGCAGTTCTTC. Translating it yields CAWSSRPSKEQFF.

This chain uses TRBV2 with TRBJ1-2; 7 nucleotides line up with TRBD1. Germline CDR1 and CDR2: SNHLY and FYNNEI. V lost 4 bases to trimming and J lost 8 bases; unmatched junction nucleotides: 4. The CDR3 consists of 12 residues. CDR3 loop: CASSAGDSGYTF. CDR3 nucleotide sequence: TGTGCCAGCAGTGCAGGGGACAGCGGCTACACCTTC.

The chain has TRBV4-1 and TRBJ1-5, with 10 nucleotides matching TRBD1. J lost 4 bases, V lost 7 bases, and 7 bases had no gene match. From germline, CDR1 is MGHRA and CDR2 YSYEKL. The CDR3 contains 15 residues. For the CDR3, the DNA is TGCGCCAGCAACGAATTGGACAGGGGGAATCAGCCCCAGCATTTT. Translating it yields CASNELDRGNQPQHF.

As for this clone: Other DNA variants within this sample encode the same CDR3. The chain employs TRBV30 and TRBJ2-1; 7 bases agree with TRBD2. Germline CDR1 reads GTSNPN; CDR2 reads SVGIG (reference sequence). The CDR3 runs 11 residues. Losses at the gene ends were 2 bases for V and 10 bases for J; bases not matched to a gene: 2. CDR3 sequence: CAWSWEGEQFF. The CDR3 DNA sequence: TGTGCCTGGAGTTGGGAGGGGGAGCAGTTCTTC.

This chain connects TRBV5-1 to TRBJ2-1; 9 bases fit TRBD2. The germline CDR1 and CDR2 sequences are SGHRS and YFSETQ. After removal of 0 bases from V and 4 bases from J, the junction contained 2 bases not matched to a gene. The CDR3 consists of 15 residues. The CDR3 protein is CASSLASGEYNEQFF. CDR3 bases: TGCGCCAGCAGCTTGGCTAGCGGGGAATACAATGAGCAGTTCTTC.

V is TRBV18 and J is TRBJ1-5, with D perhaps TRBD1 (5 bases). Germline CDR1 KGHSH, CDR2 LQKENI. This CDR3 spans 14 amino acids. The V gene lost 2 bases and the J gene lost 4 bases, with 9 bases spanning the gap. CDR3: CASSPRQTNQPQHF. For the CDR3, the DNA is TGTGCCAGCTCACCAAGACAGACGAATCAGCCCCAGCATTTT. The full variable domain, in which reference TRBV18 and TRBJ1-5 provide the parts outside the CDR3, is NAGVMQNPRHLVRRRGQEARLRCSPMKGHSHVYWYRQLPEEGLKFMVYLQKENIIDESGMPKERFSAEFPKEGPSILRIQQVVRGDSAAYFCASSPRQTNQPQHFGDGTRLSIL.

The CDR3 DNA reads as TGTGCCACCAGCAACCGGGCCAGGGGGGATGGCTACACCTTC. Its translation: CATSNRARGDGYTF. The V and J genes are TRBV15 and TRBJ1-2, with TRBD1 identical over 7 bases. Germline assignment: CDR1 LNHNV and CDR2 YYDKDF (reference sequence). After removal of 4 bases from V and 6 bases from J, the junction contained 8 bases not matched to a gene. The CDR3 loop spans 14 amino acids. The full variable domain, with the rest looked up from reference TRBV15 and TRBJ1-2, is DAMVIQNPRYQVTQFGKPVTLSCSQTLNHNVMYWYQQKSSQAPKLLFHYYDKDFNNEADTPDNFQSRRPNTSFCFLDIRSPGLGDTAMYLCATSNRARGDGYTFGSGTRLTVV.

As DNA, the CDR3 is TGTGCCGGCAAAGAAGGGGCTGGGACTGAAGCTTTCTTT. Amino acid sequence: CAGKEGAGTEAFF. The chain has TRBV2 and TRBJ1-1; D may be TRBD1 (5 bases). The CDR3 spans 13 residues. Trimming left V 11 bases short and J 5 bases short, with 18 bases between. The germline gives CDR1 SNHLY, CDR2 FYNNEI.

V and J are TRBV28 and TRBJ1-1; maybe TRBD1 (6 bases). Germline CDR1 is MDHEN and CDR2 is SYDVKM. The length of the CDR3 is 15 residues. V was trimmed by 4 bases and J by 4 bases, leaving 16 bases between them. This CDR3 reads CASSYFAGVGTEAFF. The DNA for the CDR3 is TGTGCCAGCAGTTATTTCGCAGGGGTAGGCACTGAAGCTTTCTTT.

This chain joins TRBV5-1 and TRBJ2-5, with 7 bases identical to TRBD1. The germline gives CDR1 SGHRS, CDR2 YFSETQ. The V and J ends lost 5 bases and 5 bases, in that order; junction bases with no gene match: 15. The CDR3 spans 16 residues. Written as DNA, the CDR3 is TGCGCCAGCAGGCATGGCCCGACAGGGCTCCGGGAGACCCAGTACTTC. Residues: CASRHGPTGLRETQYF.

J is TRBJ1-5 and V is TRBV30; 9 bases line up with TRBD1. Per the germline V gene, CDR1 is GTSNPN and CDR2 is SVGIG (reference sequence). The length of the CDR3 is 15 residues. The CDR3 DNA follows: TGTGCTTACCGCACAGGGGGCGCGCCCAATCAGCCCCAGCATTTT. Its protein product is CAYRTGGAPNQPQHF.

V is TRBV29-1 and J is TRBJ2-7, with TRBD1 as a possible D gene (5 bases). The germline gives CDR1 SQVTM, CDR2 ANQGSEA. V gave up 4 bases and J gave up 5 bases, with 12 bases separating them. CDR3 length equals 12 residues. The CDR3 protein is CSVGSGRHEQYF. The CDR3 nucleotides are TGCAGCGTTGGTTCAGGGCGGCACGAGCAGTACTTC.

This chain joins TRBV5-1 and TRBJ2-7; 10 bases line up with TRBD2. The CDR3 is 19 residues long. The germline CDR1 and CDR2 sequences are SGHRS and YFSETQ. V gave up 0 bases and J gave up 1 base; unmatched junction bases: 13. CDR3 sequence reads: CASSLEVLAGLYPSYEQYF. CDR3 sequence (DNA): TGCGCCAGCAGCTTGGAAGTACTAGCGGGACTCTACCCTTCCTACGAGCAGTACTTC.

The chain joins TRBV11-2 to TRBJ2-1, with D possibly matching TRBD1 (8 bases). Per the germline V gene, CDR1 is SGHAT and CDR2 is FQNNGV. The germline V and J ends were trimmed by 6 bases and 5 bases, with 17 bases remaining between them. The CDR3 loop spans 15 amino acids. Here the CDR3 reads CASRTQGGRHNEQFF. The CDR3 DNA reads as TGTGCCAGCAGAACACAGGGGGGGAGGCACAATGAGCAGTTCTTC.

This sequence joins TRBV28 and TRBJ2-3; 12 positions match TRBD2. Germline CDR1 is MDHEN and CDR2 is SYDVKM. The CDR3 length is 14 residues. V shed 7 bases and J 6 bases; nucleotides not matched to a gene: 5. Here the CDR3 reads CASKASGGADTQYF. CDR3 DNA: TGTGCCAGCAAAGCTAGCGGGGGGGCGGATACGCAGTATTTT.

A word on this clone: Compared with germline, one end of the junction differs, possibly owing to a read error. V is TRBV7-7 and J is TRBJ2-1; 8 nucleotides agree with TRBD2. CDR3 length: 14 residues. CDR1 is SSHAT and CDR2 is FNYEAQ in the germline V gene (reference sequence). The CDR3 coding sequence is TGTGCTAGCAGCGCGGGACTAGTGAGCAATGAGCAGTTCTTC. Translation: CASSAGLVSNEQFF.

As DNA, the CDR3 is TGTGCCTGGAGTAGGGGAAATGAAAAACTGTTTTTT. Amino acids: CAWSRGNEKLFF. The V and J genes are TRBV30 and TRBJ1-4, with D possibly TRBD1 on 5 matching bases. This CDR3 is built from 12 residues. The germline V and J ends were trimmed by 2 bases and 5 bases, with 6 bases remaining between them. Germline CDR1 and CDR2: GTSNPN and SVGIG (reference sequence).

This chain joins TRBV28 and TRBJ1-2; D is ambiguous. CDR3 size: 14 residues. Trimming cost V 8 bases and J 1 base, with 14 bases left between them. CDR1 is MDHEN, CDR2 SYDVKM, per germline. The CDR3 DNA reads TGTGCCAGCTCCCCTGGCCGGGTTAACTATGGCTACACCTTC. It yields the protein CASSPGRVNYGYTF.

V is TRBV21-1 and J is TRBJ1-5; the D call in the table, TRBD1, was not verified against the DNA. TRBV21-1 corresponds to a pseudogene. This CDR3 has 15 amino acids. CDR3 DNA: TGTGCCAGCAGCAAAGAGGGGGCGGTCGATCAGCCCCAGCATTTT. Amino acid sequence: CASSKEGAVDQPQHF.

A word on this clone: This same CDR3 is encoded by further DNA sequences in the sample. In nucleotides, the CDR3 is TGTGCCAGCAGTCCGGACAGCTGGAACTATGGCTACACCTTC. Translated: CASSPDSWNYGYTF. The gene calls are TRBV6-5 and TRBJ1-2, with TRBD1 as a possible D gene (6 bases). Germline V gene lookup returns CDR1 MNHEY and CDR2 SVGAGI. V lost 5 bases, J lost 2 bases, and 12 bases lay in between. This CDR3 region has 14 residues.

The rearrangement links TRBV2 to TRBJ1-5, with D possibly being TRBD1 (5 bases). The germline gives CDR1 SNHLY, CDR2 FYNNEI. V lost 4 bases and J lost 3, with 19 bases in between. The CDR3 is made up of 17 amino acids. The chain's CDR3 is CASSGGGGVVDNQPQHF. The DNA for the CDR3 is TGTGCCAGCAGTGGGGGGGGAGGGGTTGTAGACAATCAGCCCCAGCATTTT. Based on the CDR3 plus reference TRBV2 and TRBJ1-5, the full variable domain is EPEVTQTPSHQVTQMGQEVILRCVPISNHLYFYWYRQILGQKVEFLVSFYNNEISEKSEIFDDQFSVERPDGSNFTLKIRSTKLEDSAMYFCASSGGGGVVDNQPQHFGDGTRLSIL.

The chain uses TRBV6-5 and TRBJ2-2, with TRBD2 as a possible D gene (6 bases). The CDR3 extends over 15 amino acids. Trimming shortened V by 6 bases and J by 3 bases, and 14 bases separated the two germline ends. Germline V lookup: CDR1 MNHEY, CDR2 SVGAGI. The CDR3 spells CASRKTGTYTGELFF. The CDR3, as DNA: TGTGCCAGCAGGAAGACCGGGACTTACACCGGGGAGCTGTTTTTT.